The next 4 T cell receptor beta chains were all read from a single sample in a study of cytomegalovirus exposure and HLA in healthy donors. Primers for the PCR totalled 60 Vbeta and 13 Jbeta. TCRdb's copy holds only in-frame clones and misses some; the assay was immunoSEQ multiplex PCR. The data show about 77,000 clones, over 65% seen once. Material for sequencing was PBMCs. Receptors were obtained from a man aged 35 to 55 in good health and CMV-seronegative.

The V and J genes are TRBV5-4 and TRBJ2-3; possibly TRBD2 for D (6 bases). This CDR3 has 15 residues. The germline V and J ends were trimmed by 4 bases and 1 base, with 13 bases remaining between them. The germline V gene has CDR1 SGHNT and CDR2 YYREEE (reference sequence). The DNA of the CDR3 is TGTGCCAGCAGCCCGGTGGGGGGAGGCACAGATACGCAGTATTTT. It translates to CASSPVGGGTDTQYF.

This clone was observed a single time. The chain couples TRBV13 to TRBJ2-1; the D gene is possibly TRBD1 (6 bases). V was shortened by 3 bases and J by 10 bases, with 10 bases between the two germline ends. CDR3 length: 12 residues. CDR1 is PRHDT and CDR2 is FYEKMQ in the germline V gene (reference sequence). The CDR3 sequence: CASSFTGPEQFF. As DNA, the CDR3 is TGTGCCAGCAGCTTCACAGGGCCCGAGCAGTTCTTC.

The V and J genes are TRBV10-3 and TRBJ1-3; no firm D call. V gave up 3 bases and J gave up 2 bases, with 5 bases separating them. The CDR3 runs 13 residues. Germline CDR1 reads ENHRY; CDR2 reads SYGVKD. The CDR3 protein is CAISDDTGNTIYF. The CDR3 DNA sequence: TGTGCCATCAGTGACGACACTGGAAACACCATATATTTT.

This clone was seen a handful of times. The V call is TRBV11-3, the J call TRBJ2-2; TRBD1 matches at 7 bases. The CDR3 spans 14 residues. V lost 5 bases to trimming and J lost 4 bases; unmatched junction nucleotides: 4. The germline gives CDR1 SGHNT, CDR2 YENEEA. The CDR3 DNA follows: TGTGCCAGCAGCCGGGACAGAGTCACCGGGGAGCTGTTTTTT. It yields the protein CASSRDRVTGELFF.